Below are 19 T cell receptor beta chains sequenced from a single sample in a study of T cells in Graves' hyperthyroidism and ophthalmopathy. RNA transcripts gave rise to amplified TCR beta CDR3 regions. Researchers ran a first-round RT-PCR on the TCR CDR3 using the HTBI primer set. TCRdb passed the multiplex PCR reads through MiXCR, listing each CDR3 protein once. The table records 550,000 to 700,000 distinct CDR3 sequences, roughly 15% of them present only once. The sequencing sample was made of blood. These receptors were obtained from a woman aged 40 to 49 with Graves' ophthalmopathy.

This chain links TRBV20-1 with TRBJ1-1, with unresolved D. The V gene lost 0 bases and the J gene lost 3 bases, with 14 bases spanning the gap. Germline CDR1 and CDR2: DFQATT and SNEGSKA (reference sequence). CDR3 length: 15 residues. The CDR3 spells CSARDPGSGDTEAFF. CDR3 sequence (DNA): TGCAGTGCTAGAGACCCTGGGAGTGGGGACACTGAAGCTTTCTTT.

This clonotype was found many times. The chain couples TRBV12-3 or TRBV12-4 to TRBJ1-2; tentatively, D is TRBD1 (5 bases). The CDR3 is made up of 15 amino acids. Trimming took off 5 bases at V and 0 bases at J, with 13 bases between the two ends. Here the CDR3 DNA reads TGTGCCAGCAGTCTGACGACAGTTACTAACTATGGCTACACCTTC. Translating gives CASSLTTVTNYGYTF.

To note about this clonotype: Germline is not matched at one junction end, which may reflect a read error. This chain uses TRBV4-1 with TRBJ1-5; D may be TRBD1 (5 bases). Per the germline V gene, CDR1 is MGHRA and CDR2 is YSYEKL. The CDR3 contains 15 residues. CDR3 residues: CASSQDRAGDQPQNF. The CDR3 region has the DNA TGCGCCAGCAGCCAAGACAGGGCTGGTGATCAGCCCCAGAATTTT.

The chain joins TRBV6-2 or TRBV6-3 to TRBJ1-2, with 7 nucleotides matching TRBD1. Germline CDR1 MNHEY, CDR2 SVGEGT. The J segment lost 4 bases and the V segment lost 3 bases, leaving 5 bases of the junction unmatched. CDR3 length equals 14 residues. The CDR3 region has the DNA TGTGCCAGCAGTTATTACAGGGGTCCCTATGGCTACACCTTC. This codes for CASSYYRGPYGYTF.

This clonotype was counted at least ten times. The rearrangement joins TRBV12-3 or TRBV12-4 to TRBJ2-5, with 11 positions matching TRBD1. This CDR3 region has 15 residues. J was trimmed by 5 bases and V by 5 bases; bases with no gene match: 7. The CDR3, as DNA: TGTGCCAGCAGTACATGGACAGGGGGCCTGGAGACCCAGTACTTC. Encoded protein: CASSTWTGGLETQYF.

There are a few counts of this clonotype. The rearrangement joins TRBV30 to TRBJ1-1; D is perhaps TRBD1 (5 bases). Between the trimmed V and J ends, which lost 2 bases and 1 base, there was a span of 11 bases. Looked up from germline, CDR1 is GTSNPN and CDR2 is SVGIG (reference sequence). This CDR3 region has 14 residues. The CDR3 sequence is CAWSPGGENTEAFF. The CDR3 DNA reads TGTGCCTGGAGTCCCGGAGGGGAGAACACTGAAGCTTTCTTT. The variable domain in full, with the rest retrieved from reference TRBV30 and TRBJ1-1, is SQTIHQWPATLVQPVGSPLSLECTVEGTSNPNLYWYRQAAGRGLQLLFYSVGIGQISSEVPQNLSASRPQDRQFILSSKKLLLSDSGFYLCAWSPGGENTEAFFGQGTRLTVV.

This clonotype appeared many times. V is TRBV12-3 or TRBV12-4 and J is TRBJ1-2; a possible D gene is TRBD1 (5 bases). The ends were cut back, 7 bases at V and 5 bases at J, with 11 bases in the middle. This CDR3 has 12 amino acids. This CDR3 reads CASTLSGYGYTF. CDR3 DNA: TGTGCCAGCACCCTCTCAGGGTATGGCTACACCTTC.

In this sample, this clonotype turned up many times. The chain employs TRBV20-1 and TRBJ2-4; D possibly uses TRBD1 or TRBD2 (5 bases each). Trimming removed 5 bases at V and 0 bases at J, with 8 bases between. This CDR3 region has 13 residues. CDR1 is DFQATT and CDR2 is SNEGSKA in the germline V gene (reference sequence). CDR3 residues: CSAHGTAKNIQYF. CDR3 sequence (DNA): TGCAGTGCTCATGGGACAGCCAAAAACATTCAGTACTTC.

This clonotype was counted ten times or more. The genes are TRBV29-1 and TRBJ2-7; 7 bases match TRBD1. The germline V gene has CDR1 SQVTM and CDR2 ANQGSEA. V lost 5 bases and J lost 7; bases outside the gene matches: 8. This CDR3 has 12 amino acids. The CDR3, as DNA: TGCAGCGTTCCGGGACAGAGTAATGAGCAGTACTTC. Protein sequence: CSVPGQSNEQYF.

This clonotype has ten or more counts. The genes are TRBV27 and TRBJ2-7; D remains unclear. This CDR3 contains 14 residues. V was shortened by 5 bases and J by 3 bases, with 14 bases between the two germline ends. Germline-derived CDR1 and CDR2 are MNHEY and SMNVEV (reference sequence). CDR3 in DNA: TGTGCCAGCAGTCCCCCCCGCCCTTACTACGAGCAGTACTTC. It encodes CASSPPRPYYEQYF.

In this sample, this clonotype turned up many times. Since the CDR3 does not end with the conserved phenylalanine or tryptophan, this likely comes from a read error. The chain links TRBV28 to TRBJ2-7; D ambiguous. V was pared by 2 bases and J by 6 bases, with 8 bases between. CDR3 length: 12 amino acids. Looked up from germline, CDR1 is MDHEN and CDR2 is SYDVKM. The CDR3 sequence is CASSLAPAEQYL. CDR3 in DNA: TGTGCCAGCAGTTTAGCCCCCGCCGAGCAGTACCTC.

In its sample, this clonotype was seen many times. V is TRBV20-1 and J is TRBJ2-5; TRBD1 matches 7 bases. The CDR3 has 13 amino acids. V was clipped by 4 bases and J by 4 bases; unmatched bases: 6. The germline gives CDR1 DFQATT, CDR2 SNEGSKA (reference sequence). CDR3 sequence: CSAIDRVSETQYF. The CDR3 coding sequence is TGCAGTGCTATTGACAGGGTGTCAGAGACCCAGTACTTC.

The sample holds many counts of this clonotype. The chain is built from TRBV19 and TRBJ2-7; no clear D gene. CDR1 is LNHDA and CDR2 is SQIVND in the germline V gene (reference sequence). V lost 5 bases, J lost 4 bases, and 9 bases lay in between. The CDR3 contains 12 residues. The CDR3 DNA is TGTGCCAGTAGTCCACCATCGTACGAGCAGTACTTC. It encodes CASSPPSYEQYF.

This clonotype was found many times. A much larger clone differs from this one at a single base, so this may be a read error. The gene calls are TRBV2 and TRBJ2-5; D is perhaps TRBD1 (6 bases). This CDR3 comprises 12 residues. V lost 6 bases and J lost 5, with 10 bases in between. Germline CDR1 is SNHLY and CDR2 is FYNNEI. The CDR3: CASSDQGETQYF. The CDR3 nucleotides read TGTGCCAGCAGCGATCAGGGGGAGACCCAGTACTTC. The variable domain in full, completed from reference TRBV2 and TRBJ2-5, reads EPEVTQTPSHQVTQMGQEVILRCVPISNHLYFYWYRQILGQKVEFLVSFYNNEISEKSEIFDDQFSVERPDGSNFTLKIRSTKLEDSAMYFCASSDQGETQYFGPGTRLLVL.

The table lists this clonotype with many counts. The chain couples TRBV28 to TRBJ2-4, with 11 bases lining up with TRBD2. CDR1 is MDHEN and CDR2 is SYDVKM in the germline V gene. V was pared by 4 bases and J by 7 bases, with 15 bases of the junction left unmatched. The CDR3 consists of 18 residues. CDR3 protein: CASSSIAGGPVGMNIQYF. The CDR3 DNA reads TGTGCCAGCAGTTCGATAGCGGGAGGGCCAGTCGGGATGAACATTCAGTACTTC.

In its sample, this clonotype was seen many times. The chain has TRBV6-5 and TRBJ2-7; D is possibly TRBD1 (5 bases). CDR1 and CDR2 from the germline V gene are MNHEY and SVGAGI. The length of the CDR3 is 14 residues. V lost 2 bases to trimming and J lost 0 bases, with 8 bases between them. The CDR3 DNA reads as TGTGCCAGCAGTTACGACAGAAACTCCTACGAGCAGTACTTC. It encodes CASSYDRNSYEQYF.

This clonotype was observed at least ten times. The chain links TRBV28 to TRBJ1-2; 9 bases are shared with TRBD1. Germline values: CDR1 MDHEN, CDR2 SYDVKM. CDR3 length: 15 amino acids. The ends lost 4 bases at V and 7 bases at J; junction bases unmatched: 10. The DNA for the CDR3 is TGTGCCAGCAGTTCAACCCCAACAGGGGGCACTGGCTACACCTTC. Translated, it gives CASSSTPTGGTGYTF.

This clonotype was recorded at least ten times. The chain is built from TRBV6-1 and TRBJ2-5; D is unresolved. This CDR3 has 14 residues. With 5 bases removed from V and 6 bases from J, the gap between germline ends came to 16 bases. Germline CDR1 is MNHNS and CDR2 is SASEGT. The CDR3 DNA reads as TGTGCCAGCAGTCAAAGTGTGGGGTACCAGACCCAGTACTTC. It encodes CASSQSVGYQTQYF.

This clonotype has just a few counts. V usage is TRBV5-1 and J usage is TRBJ2-1; tentatively, D is TRBD1 (5 bases). Germline-derived CDR1 and CDR2 are SGHRS and YFSETQ. The CDR3 length is 12 residues. V lost 4 bases to trimming and J lost 4 bases, with 6 bases between them. CDR3 sequence: CASSTGYNEQFF. CDR3 nucleotides: TGCGCCAGCAGCACAGGTTACAATGAGCAGTTCTTC.